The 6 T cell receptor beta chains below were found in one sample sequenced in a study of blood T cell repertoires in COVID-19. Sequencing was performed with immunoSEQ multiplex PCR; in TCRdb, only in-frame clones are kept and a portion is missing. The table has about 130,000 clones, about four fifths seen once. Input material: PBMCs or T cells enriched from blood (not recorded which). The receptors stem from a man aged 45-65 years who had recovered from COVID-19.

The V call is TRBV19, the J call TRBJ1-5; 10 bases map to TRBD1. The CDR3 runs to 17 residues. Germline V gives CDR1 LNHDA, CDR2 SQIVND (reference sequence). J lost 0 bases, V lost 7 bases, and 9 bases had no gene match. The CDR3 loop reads CASKGGTGAYSNQPQHF. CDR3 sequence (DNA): TGTGCCAGTAAAGGTGGGACAGGGGCCTATAGCAATCAGCCCCAGCATTTT.

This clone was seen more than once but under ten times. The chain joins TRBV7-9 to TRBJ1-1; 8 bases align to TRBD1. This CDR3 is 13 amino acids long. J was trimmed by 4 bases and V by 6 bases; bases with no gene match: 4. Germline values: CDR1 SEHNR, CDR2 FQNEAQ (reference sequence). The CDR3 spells CASRPQGATEAFF. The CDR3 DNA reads TGTGCCAGCAGACCCCAGGGGGCCACTGAAGCTTTCTTT.

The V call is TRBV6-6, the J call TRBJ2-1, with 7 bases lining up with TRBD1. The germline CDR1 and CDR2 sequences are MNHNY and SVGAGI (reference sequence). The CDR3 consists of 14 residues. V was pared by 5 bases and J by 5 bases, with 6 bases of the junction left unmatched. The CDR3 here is CASSPHDRDNEQFF. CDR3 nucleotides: TGTGCCAGCAGTCCCCACGACAGGGACAATGAGCAGTTCTTC.

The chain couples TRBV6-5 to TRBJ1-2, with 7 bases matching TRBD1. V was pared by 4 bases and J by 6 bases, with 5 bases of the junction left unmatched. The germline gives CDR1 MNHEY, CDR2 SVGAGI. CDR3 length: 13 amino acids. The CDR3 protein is CASSSIRGNGYTF. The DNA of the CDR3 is TGTGCCAGCAGTTCCATCAGGGGGAATGGCTACACCTTC.

The CDR3 reads CASRTDRGNEQFF. The CDR3 bases are TGTGCCAGCAGAACCGACAGGGGCAATGAGCAGTTCTTC. The chain employs TRBV6-5 and TRBJ2-1; 8 nucleotides line up with TRBD1. This CDR3 comprises 13 residues. V lost 6 bases and J lost 6; bases outside the gene matches: 4. Germline CDR1 reads MNHEY; CDR2 reads SVGAGI.

CDR3 in DNA: TGTGCCAGCAGCAAGGACAGGGTCGATTCACCCCTCCACTTT. It specifies CASSKDRVDSPLHF. This chain joins TRBV5-8 and TRBJ1-6; 8 nucleotides match TRBD1. The CDR3 has 14 residues. CDR1 and CDR2 from the germline V gene are SGHTS and YDEGEE. V lost 4 bases to trimming and J lost 8 bases; unmatched junction nucleotides: 5.